This T cell receptor beta chain comes out of a study of tumor-infiltrating lymphocytes in primary liver carcinoma. Study summary: Surgeons resected the patients' primary liver carcinomas. Samples produced roughly 3.5 to 7.5 million productive TCRbeta reads, comparable across tissue types. Study-level points and caveats: Blood had a significantly lower top-250-clone fraction than tumors did (p = 0.039). No comparison of CD4+ and CD8+ repertoires was made, since the samples were bulk unsorted.

RNA was extracted from whole blood without cell sorting, alongside germline DNA. This clonotype appeared many times. Its antigen remains unidentified. A primer in the constant region served to generate TCR beta cDNA from approximately 500 ng of total RNA. Researchers made the TCR beta libraries by running three nested multiplex PCR rounds with slightly modified ARM-PCR. From the multiplex PCR reads, TCRdb called clonotypes with MiXCR, one entry per CDR3 protein. The sample lists 300,000 to 400,000 distinct CDR3 sequences; roughly 61% were seen once. The receptor's source is a man between 35 and 55 years old with primary liver carcinoma and hepatitis B virus infection. Sequencing used peripheral blood.

The CDR3 coding sequence is TGCAGCGTTACGGACGTGAACATTCAGTACTTC. Translation: CSVTDVNIQYF. The V gene is TRBV29-1, the J gene TRBJ2-4; D gene ambiguous. The V gene's germline CDR1 is SQVTM and CDR2 ANQGSEA. This CDR3 is built from 11 residues. V dropped 5 bases and J dropped 7 bases, with 9 bases sitting between them. The full variable domain, rest sourced from reference TRBV29-1 and TRBJ2-4, is SAVISQKPSRDICQRGTSLTIQCQVDSQVTMMFWYRQQPGQSLTLIATANQGSEATYESGFVIDKFPISRPNLTFSTLTVSNMSPEDSSIYLCSVTDVNIQYFGAGTRLSVL.